These T cell receptor beta chains were read from a single sample in a study of blood T cell repertoires in COVID-19. Clones were sequenced by immunoSEQ multiplex PCR, and TCRdb holds only the in-frame ones, with some missing. The sample contains about 99,000 clones, 70% to 80% of which appear only once. The sample taken for sequencing was peripheral blood. The receptors originated from a woman at least 80 years old with active or convalescent COVID-19. The CDR3 runs from the conserved cysteine through the conserved F or W. The D gene is left open where the match is weak. A row's size may be missing; if present it is once, few, many or a size class.

v_call,j_call,clone_size,d_call,cdr3_nt,cdr3_aa
TRBV10-1,TRBJ2-7,.,TRBD1,TGCGCCAGCAGCCCCAGGACAGGGAGCTCCTACGAGCAGTACTTC,CASSPRTGSSYEQYF
TRBV7-9,TRBJ2-7,few,.,TGTGCCAGCAGCTTACTACAAGCGCTGTCCTACGAGCAGTACTTC,CASSLLQALSYEQYF
TRBV18,TRBJ2-1,.,TRBD2,TGTGCCAGCTCACCACCGACTAGCGCAAGTGAGCAGTTCTTC,CASSPPTSASEQFF
TRBV10-2,TRBJ2-5,.,TRBD2,TGCGCCAGCAGTACTGTTAGCGGGGAGACCCAGTACTTC,CASSTVSGETQYF
TRBV30,TRBJ1-5,few,TRBD1,TGTGCCTGGAGCGCCGACAGGGAACAGCCCCAGCATTTT,CAWSADREQPQHF
TRBV6-5,TRBJ2-1,.,TRBD2,TGTGCCAGCAGAATTGCGGGAGAGGTCGATGAGCAGTTCTTC,CASRIAGEVDEQFF
TRBV7-9,TRBJ1-2,.,TRBD1,TGTGCCAGCAGCCGTGGACAGGCCCTTAACTATGGCTACACCTTC,CASSRGQALNYGYTF
TRBV2,TRBJ2-7,few,.,TGTGCCAGCAGTGAAGCGCTTGGCAGCTACGAGCAGTACTTC,CASSEALGSYEQYF
TRBV7-9,TRBJ1-3,.,.,TGTGCCAGCAGTCCCAATGAAACACCAAACACCATATATTTT,CASSPNETPNTIYF
TRBV3-1/TRBV3-2,TRBJ2-7,.,TRBD1,TGTGCCAGCAGCCATTCCCTGCAGGGGGTCGTCTACGAGCAGTACTTC,CASSHSLQGVVYEQYF
TRBV7-9,TRBJ2-7,.,TRBD1,TGTGCCAGCAGCTTCCCGGGACAGGACCCCTACGAGCAGTACTTC,CASSFPGQDPYEQYF
TRBV10-3,TRBJ2-3,.,TRBD1,TGTGCCATCAGGGAGACAGGGGAGACAGATACGCAGTATTTT,CAIRETGETDTQYF
TRBV7-9,TRBJ2-3,.,.,TGTGCCAGCAGCTTTAGCGCTAGCGGCACAGATACGCAGTATTTT,CASSFSASGTDTQYF
TRBV7-9,TRBJ1-2,.,.,TGTGCCAGCAGCTTAGGAGGGCCGCTCTTGAGCTACACCTTC,CASSLGGPLLSYTF
TRBV28,TRBJ1-4,few,.,TGTGCCAGCCATGGCATGACAGTTAATGAAAAACTGTTTTTT,CASHGMTVNEKLFF
TRBV6-5,TRBJ1-1,once,.,TGTGCCAGCAGTTACTCGGGGGGGTTCGGGACTGAAGCTTTCTTT,CASSYSGGFGTEAFF
TRBV28,TRBJ2-7,.,TRBD2,TGTGCCAGCTCCGTTAGCGGGTTGAGCTCCTACGAGCAGTACTTC,CASSVSGLSSYEQYF
TRBV5-6,TRBJ2-3,.,TRBD2,TGTGCCAGCAGCCCCCAAACTAGCGGGAGGGGGAAGGATACGCAGTATTTT,CASSPQTSGRGKDTQYF
TRBV12-3/TRBV12-4,TRBJ1-1,.,TRBD1,TGTGCCAGCAGTTTGACAGGGATAACTGAAGCTTTCTTT,CASSLTGITEAFF
TRBV4-1,TRBJ2-1,.,.,TGCGCCAGCAGCCAAGATGGGCAACGCTCCCCTACGGGGAATGAGCAGTTCTTC,CASSQDGQRSPTGNEQFF
TRBV2,TRBJ1-5,few,.,TGTGCCAGCAGTGAACAGGGAAGCAATCAGCCCCAGCATTTT,CASSEQGSNQPQHF
TRBV5-1,TRBJ1-2,.,.,TGCGCCAGCAGCTCCGACCAGGGAAGAGGTGGCTACACCTTC,CASSSDQGRGGYTF
TRBV9,TRBJ1-1,once,.,TGTGCCAGCAGCCCACGGACAGTGAACACTGAAGCTTTCTTT,CASSPRTVNTEAFF
TRBV7-9,TRBJ2-6,.,TRBD1,TGTGCCAGCAGCTTGGGGGACAGGGCTGGGGCCAACGTCCTGACTTTC,CASSLGDRAGANVLTF
TRBV5-4,TRBJ2-7,.,.,TGTGCCAGCAGCCCGGACACTGAAACCTACGAGCAGTACTTC,CASSPDTETYEQYF
TRBV7-3,TRBJ1-3,.,TRBD1,TGTGCCAGCAGCTTGGGGGACAGGTTCGGAAACACCATATATTTT,CASSLGDRFGNTIYF
TRBV30,TRBJ1-1,medium-sized,.,TGTGCCTGGAGTCGGGGGGAGAACACTGAAGCTTTCTTT,CAWSRGENTEAFF
TRBV2,TRBJ2-1,.,.,TGTGCCAGCGCCCCTCTAGGAGGGCCGTCGAATGAGCAGTTCTTC,CASAPLGGPSNEQFF
TRBV5-5,TRBJ2-7,.,TRBD2,TGTGCCAGCAGCTTGGGCGGGAGGGCCCCCTACGAGCAGTACTTC,CASSLGGRAPYEQYF
TRBV11-2,TRBJ2-1,once,.,TGTGCCAGCAGCTTCAGGGGCGAGTACAATGAGCAGTTCTTC,CASSFRGEYNEQFF
TRBV7-3,TRBJ2-1,.,TRBD2,TGTGCCAGCAGCTTACGGGAGGCGGGAAGGCAGTTCTTC,CASSLREAGRQFF
TRBV2,TRBJ2-3,.,.,TGTGCCAGCAGTGTCTGGGCGGATACGCAGTATTTT,CASSVWADTQYF
TRBV13,TRBJ2-1,.,TRBD2,TGTGCCAGCAGCCATTTAGCGGGAGGGAGGCATGAGCAGTTCTTC,CASSHLAGGRHEQFF
TRBV11-2,TRBJ2-5,.,.,TGTGCCAGCAGCGCACAGGGGAGGCAGACCCAGTACTTC,CASSAQGRQTQYF
TRBV6-6,TRBJ1-1,.,TRBD1,TGTGCCAGCAGCCCGGGACAGATGGACACTGAAGCTTTCTTT,CASSPGQMDTEAFF
TRBV5-1,TRBJ2-7,.,TRBD2,TGCGCCAGCAGCGTCGACCCTAGCGGGAGGGAGCAGTACTTC,CASSVDPSGREQYF
TRBV4-1,TRBJ2-1,.,.,TGCGCCAGCAGCCGTCGTGGGGGAGGGGGGTCCTACAATGAGCAGTTCTTC,CASSRRGGGGSYNEQFF
TRBV5-1,TRBJ2-7,.,.,TGTGCCAGCAGCTCCGCACAAGATACCTACGAGCAGTACTTC,CASSSAQDTYEQYF
TRBV6-5,TRBJ1-2,.,TRBD1,TGTGCCAGCAACTTCAGGGGGCGCCCTATGGGCTACACCTTC,CASNFRGRPMGYTF
TRBV5-1,TRBJ2-3,.,.,TGCGCCAGCAGCGGCTTCAGTGGCTCGACTGGCACAGATACGCAGTATTTT,CASSGFSGSTGTDTQYF
TRBV24-1,TRBJ2-1,.,TRBD2,TGTGCCACCAGTGATCCTAGCGGCTCCTACAATGAGCAGTTCTTC,CATSDPSGSYNEQFF